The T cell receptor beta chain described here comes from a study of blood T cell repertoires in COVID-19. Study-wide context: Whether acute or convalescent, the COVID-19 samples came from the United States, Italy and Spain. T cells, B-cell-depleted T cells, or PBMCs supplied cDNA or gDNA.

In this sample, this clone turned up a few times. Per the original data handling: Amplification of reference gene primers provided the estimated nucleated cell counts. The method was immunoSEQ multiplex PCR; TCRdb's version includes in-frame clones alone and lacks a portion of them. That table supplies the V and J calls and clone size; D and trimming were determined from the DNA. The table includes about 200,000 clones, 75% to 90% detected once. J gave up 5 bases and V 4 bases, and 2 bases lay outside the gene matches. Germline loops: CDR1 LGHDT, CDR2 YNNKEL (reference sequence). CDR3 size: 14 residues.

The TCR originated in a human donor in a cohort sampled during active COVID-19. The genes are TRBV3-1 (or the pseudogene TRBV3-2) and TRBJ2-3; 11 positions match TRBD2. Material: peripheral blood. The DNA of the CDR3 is TGTGCCAGCAGCCCCGGACTAGCGGGAGATACGCAGTATTTT. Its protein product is CASSPGLAGDTQYF.